The clone carrying this T cell receptor (beta chain) has ten or more counts. No antigen is known for it. With V trimmed by 3 bases and J by 8 bases, 8 bases remained unmatched. The CDR3 is 13 residues long. Germline CDR1 and CDR2: SQVTM and ANQGSEA. This specimen comes from a study of molecular identifiers for immune sequencing clone quantification. Study background: Replicate RNA came from about 19,000 or 110,000 naive CD8 cells and was split five ways, and four parts were sequenced. Study-level points and caveats: Spike-in Jurkat TCR RNA from a single cell reportedly registered among one million naive cells.

Naive CD8 library inputs spanned roughly 17,000 to 1,100,000 sorted cells and 10%, 30% or 50% RNA. Generation of bulk TCR libraries relied on previously described methods and listed TCR primers. From the PCR reads, TCRdb called clonotypes with MiXCR, one entry per CDR3 protein. The sample gives hundreds of thousands of distinct CDR3 sequences, 24% of which show up once; around 0.7% is in the top ten. Sequencing was carried out using naive CD8+ T cells from blood, with Jurkat cell RNA spiked in. Subset in this sample: FACS-sorted CD8+CD4-CCR7+CD45RA+ naive T cells. V is TRBV29-1 and J is TRBJ1-2; the match to TRBD1 covers 8 bases. The source is a human donor in good health. Some libraries in this study had Jurkat cell RNA spiked in. The CDR3 sequence: CSVDSGGYLGYTF. CDR3 in DNA: TGCAGCGTTGATTCAGGGGGCTATTTGGGCTACACCTTC.